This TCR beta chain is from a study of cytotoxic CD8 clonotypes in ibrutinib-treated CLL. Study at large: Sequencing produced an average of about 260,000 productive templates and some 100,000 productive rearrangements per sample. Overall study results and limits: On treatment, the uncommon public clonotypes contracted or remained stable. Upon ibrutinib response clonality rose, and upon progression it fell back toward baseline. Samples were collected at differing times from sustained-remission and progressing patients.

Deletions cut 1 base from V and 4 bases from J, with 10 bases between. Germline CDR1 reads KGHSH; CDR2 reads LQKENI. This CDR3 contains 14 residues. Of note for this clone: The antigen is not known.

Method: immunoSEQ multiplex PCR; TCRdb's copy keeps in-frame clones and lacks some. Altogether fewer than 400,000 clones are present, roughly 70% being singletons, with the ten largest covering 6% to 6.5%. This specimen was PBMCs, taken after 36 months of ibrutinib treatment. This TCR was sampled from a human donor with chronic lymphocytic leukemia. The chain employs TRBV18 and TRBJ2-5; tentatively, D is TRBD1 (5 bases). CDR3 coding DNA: TGTGCCAGCTCACCACTAGGGGTTGGAGAGACCCAGTACTTC. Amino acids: CASSPLGVGETQYF.